The subject of this entry is one T cell receptor beta chain. Its target is not known. The data are from a study of CD8 T cells in ankylosing spondylitis. Findings and caveats of the study: Ankylosing spondylitis blood appeared to carry a characteristic TCR beta motif of several highly homologous variants. In synovial fluid and blood from reactive arthritis, some motif variants were previously reported.

Via MiXCR, TCRdb re-called the 5' RACE reads, giving one row per CDR3 protein. This sample yields a few hundred thousand distinct CDR3 sequences, of which about a fifth are seen a single time; roughly 16% belongs to the top ten. V lost 5 bases to trimming and J lost 3 bases, with 10 bases between them. There are 13 residues in the CDR3. Germline CDR1 reads MGHDK; CDR2 reads SYGVNS. The sequence derives from a male donor with ankylosing spondylitis. The sequenced sample was blood, either unsorted or a sorted T cell fraction (not recorded which). The chain carries TRBV25-1 and TRBJ1-2; D is ambiguous. DNA for the CDR3: TGTGCCAGCAGTCGGGGAACAGACTATGGCTACACCTTC. The encoded protein is CASSRGTDYGYTF.